A single sample gave rise to the 10 T cell receptor beta chains below, sequenced in a study of blood T cell repertoires in COVID-19. Data came from immunoSEQ multiplex PCR; TCRdb stores just in-frame clones and leaves some out. Counted here are around 50,000 clones, roughly 82% occurring once; the ten biggest clones make up under 9%. Sequencing used peripheral blood. These receptors all come from a human donor in a cohort sampled during active COVID-19.

This clone was counted a few times. CDR3 region: CATTAQGLPSYEQYF. CDR3 bases: TGTGCCACCACTGCCCAGGGTCTTCCCTCCTACGAGCAGTACTTC. The V gene is TRBV19, the J gene TRBJ2-7; D is perhaps TRBD1 (5 bases). CDR3 length: 15 residues. V lost 10 bases to trimming and J lost 0 bases, with 19 bases between them. The germline V gene encodes CDR1 LNHDA and CDR2 SQIVND (reference sequence).

The chain recombines TRBV30 with TRBJ1-5; D ambiguous. This CDR3 has 14 amino acids. Germline loops: CDR1 GTSNPN, CDR2 SVGIG (reference sequence). Deletions cut 0 bases from V and 4 bases from J, with 10 bases between. CDR3 amino acids: CAWSVGGRNQPQHF. The CDR3 region has the DNA TGTGCCTGGAGTGTTGGAGGGAGGAATCAGCCCCAGCATTTT.

The chain has TRBV12-3 or TRBV12-4 and TRBJ2-7, with 10 bases matching TRBD1. Trimming removed 5 bases from V and 10 bases from J; junction bases left unmatched: 5. This CDR3 contains 12 residues. DNA of the CDR3: TGTGCCAGCAGTGGGACAGGGGAATTACAGTACTTC. Translated, it gives CASSGTGELQYF.

The CDR3 loop reads CASSRTGIPPYGYTF. Written as DNA, the CDR3 is TGTGCCAGCAGCCGGACAGGGATTCCGCCTTATGGCTACACCTTC. V is TRBV6-5 and J is TRBJ1-2; TRBD1 matches 8 bases. CDR1 is MNHEY and CDR2 is SVGAGI in the germline V gene. This CDR3 is built from 15 residues. The V and J ends lost 6 bases and 5 bases, in that order; junction bases with no gene match: 11.

The chain has TRBV25-1 and TRBJ2-3; the match to TRBD2 covers 9 bases. The CDR3 runs to 15 residues. V gave up 3 bases and J gave up 1 base; unmatched junction bases: 2. Germline V gives CDR1 MGHDK, CDR2 SYGVNS. Here the CDR3 DNA reads TGTGCCAGCAGTGAGGGACTAGCCCGCACAGATACGCAGTATTTT. As protein: CASSEGLARTDTQYF.

The chain has TRBV5-4 and TRBJ2-5, with D possibly being TRBD1 (5 bases). The CDR3 is made up of 15 amino acids. The germline V and J ends were trimmed by 0 bases and 5 bases, with 14 bases remaining between them. CDR1 SGHNT and CDR2 YYREEE come from the germline V gene (reference sequence). CDR3 residues: CASSLAVQGGETQYF. In DNA, the CDR3 is TGTGCCAGCAGCTTGGCGGTGCAGGGTGGTGAGACCCAGTACTTC.

Here the CDR3 DNA reads TGTGCCAGCAGCCTAAACACCGGGGAGCTGTTTTTT. It yields the protein CASSLNTGELFF. This chain connects TRBV7-3 to TRBJ2-2; D gene unclear. Trimming stripped 5 bases from V and 2 bases from J, with 3 bases between. CDR1 is SGHTA and CDR2 is FQGTGA in the germline V gene. There are 12 residues in the CDR3.

The V call is TRBV30, the J call TRBJ1-5; no definite D call. V shed 0 bases and J shed 0 bases, with 12 bases lying between them. The CDR3 is 16 residues long. Germline lookup yields CDR1 GTSNPN and CDR2 SVGIG (reference sequence). The CDR3 here is CAWSVQGRDSNQPQHF. CDR3 bases: TGTGCCTGGAGTGTACAAGGGAGGGATAGCAATCAGCCCCAGCATTTT.

This clone was counted only a few times. V usage is TRBV6-5 and J usage is TRBJ2-7; possible D gene TRBD1, 5 bases. Germline CDR1 is MNHEY and CDR2 is SVGAGI. The CDR3 consists of 15 residues. The V end was cut by 0 bases, the J end by 3 bases, with 12 bases between. This chain's CDR3 is CASSYSGAYYYEQYF. CDR3 DNA sequence: TGTGCCAGCAGTTACTCAGGGGCGTATTACTACGAGCAGTACTTC.

The rearrangement joins TRBV30 to TRBJ2-1; TRBD1 aligns across 7 bases. CDR3 length: 13 amino acids. CDR1 GTSNPN and CDR2 SVGIG come from the germline V gene (reference sequence). CDR3 nucleotide sequence: TGTGCTTCCGACAGGGCAATCTACAATGAGCAGTTCTTC. It yields the protein CASDRAIYNEQFF.